The 31 T cell receptor beta chains presented below share a single source sample, sequenced in a study of shared clonotypes between healthy human individuals. Profiled with immunoSEQ multiplex PCR; TCRdb holds only in-frame clones, not every one. The repertoire includes around 600,000 clones, more than 95% of them detected once, and around 0.06% sits in the top ten. The sequenced material came from naive CD4+ T cells sorted from blood. The subset: CD45RA+ positively selected. The receptors were sampled from a woman aged 25 to 45 in good health.

The sample holds one count of this clone. The V call is TRBV6-6, the J call TRBJ2-7, with 8 bases aligning to TRBD2. This CDR3 contains 12 residues. The ends lost 8 bases at V and 4 bases at J; junction bases unmatched: 4. Germline V lookup: CDR1 MNHNY, CDR2 SVGAGI (reference sequence). CDR3 sequence (DNA): TGTGCCAGCTCGCGGGAGGCTTACGAGCAGTACTTC. This sequence encodes CASSREAYEQYF.

This chain uses TRBV5-1 with TRBJ2-3, with D unclear. Germline CDR1 and CDR2: SGHRS and YFSETQ. The CDR3 extends over 15 amino acids. V gave up 7 bases and J gave up 2 bases, with 17 bases separating them. This CDR3 is CASQPEIVDTDTQYF. The CDR3 DNA follows: TGCGCCAGCCAACCGGAGATAGTAGACACAGATACGCAGTATTTT.

This clone has just one count. The CDR3 coding sequence is TGTGCCAGTAGCCAGGAGGGGAACCAAGAGACCCAGTACTTC. It codes for CASSQEGNQETQYF. The V call is TRBV19, the J call TRBJ2-5; D may be TRBD2 (6 bases). The length of the CDR3 is 14 residues. Trimming shortened V by 6 bases and J by 0 bases, and 11 bases separated the two germline ends. Germline assignment: CDR1 LNHDA and CDR2 SQIVND (reference sequence).

The chain joins TRBV9 to TRBJ1-2; tentative D call: TRBD1 (5 bases). CDR3 length equals 15 residues. Germline assignment: CDR1 SGDLS and CDR2 YYNGEE. V dropped 6 bases and J dropped 1 base, with 16 bases sitting between them. CDR3 DNA: TGTGCCAGCACCCCCGGTGGGACCGTTAACTATGGCTACACCTTC. As protein: CASTPGGTVNYGYTF.

This chain uses TRBV4-2 with TRBJ1-4; possibly TRBD1 for D (5 bases). The germline V gene has CDR1 LGHNA and CDR2 YNFKEQ. The CDR3 length is 17 residues. Trimming removed 4 bases at V and 6 bases at J, with 21 bases between. CDR3 in DNA: TGTGCCAGCAGCCCAGTTTTGCCCGGGGCAGTGGATGAAAAACTGTTTTTT. Translating gives CASSPVLPGAVDEKLFF.

This chain connects TRBV6-1 to TRBJ2-3; 8 nucleotides line up with TRBD2. Germline V gives CDR1 MNHNS, CDR2 SASEGT. The J segment lost 4 bases and the V segment lost 2 bases, leaving 2 bases of the junction unmatched. CDR3 length: 14 residues. The CDR3 sequence is CASSESGSSDTQYF. The CDR3 DNA reads TGTGCCAGCAGTGAAAGCGGGAGTTCAGATACGCAGTATTTT.

This rearrangement joins TRBV4-2 to TRBJ2-7; 7 positions agree with TRBD2. Germline lookup yields CDR1 LGHNA and CDR2 YNFKEQ. The CDR3 is 15 residues long. Germline trimming cut 5 bases from V and 3 bases from J; bases unmatched to any gene: 10. In DNA, the CDR3 is TGTGCCAGCAGCTATGAATGGCGGGGGTACTACGAGCAGTACTTC. Translation gives CASSYEWRGYYEQYF.

J is TRBJ2-7 and V is TRBV28; TRBD2 matches at 12 bases. The V segment lost 4 bases and the J segment 1 base; nucleotides outside the gene matches: 20. Germline-derived CDR1 and CDR2 are MDHEN and SYDVKM. The CDR3 spans 21 residues. CDR3 sequence: CASSSPSTLAGGPFSSYEQYF. DNA for the CDR3: TGTGCCAGCAGTTCCCCCTCAACCCTAGCGGGAGGGCCGTTTTCTTCCTACGAGCAGTACTTC.

This chain links TRBV29-1 with TRBJ1-1, with a tentative D call TRBD1 (6 bases). This CDR3 spans 13 amino acids. Germline V gives CDR1 SQVTM, CDR2 ANQGSEA. V lost 7 bases, J lost 2 bases, and 14 bases lay in between. CDR3 sequence reads: CSANRASNTEAFF. The CDR3 coding sequence is TGCAGCGCGAACAGGGCATCAAACACTGAAGCTTTCTTT.

This clone came up a few times. The rearrangement links TRBV19 to TRBJ1-4; unclear D gene. The CDR3 is 13 amino acids. Trimming pared 3 bases from V and 4 bases from J, leaving 6 bases between. The germline CDR1 and CDR2 sequences are LNHDA and SQIVND (reference sequence). CDR3 sequence (DNA): TGTGCCAGTAGTATCCACATTAATGAAAAACTGTTTTTT. Encoded protein: CASSIHINEKLFF.

The chain carries TRBV2 and TRBJ2-7; the match to TRBD2 covers 8 bases. Trimming at V came to 8 bases and at J to 7 bases, leaving 16 bases not matched to a gene. Germline values: CDR1 SNHLY, CDR2 FYNNEI. The length of the CDR3 is 15 residues. The CDR3 DNA is TGTGCCAGCGGGCCCAGGACTAGCCGCCGTGGGGAGCAGTACTTC. The encoded protein is CASGPRTSRRGEQYF.

The genes are TRBV2 and TRBJ2-3; a weak D match, TRBD2 (5 bases). Deletions cut 4 bases from V and 2 bases from J, with 22 bases between. Germline V gene sequence: CDR1 SNHLY, CDR2 FYNNEI. The CDR3 spans 18 residues. CDR3 protein: CASSVASRGESSTDTQYF. DNA for the CDR3: TGTGCCAGCAGTGTGGCTAGTCGGGGAGAATCCTCCACAGATACGCAGTATTTT. Based on the CDR3 plus reference TRBV2 and TRBJ2-3, the full variable domain is EPEVTQTPSHQVTQMGQEVILRCVPISNHLYFYWYRQILGQKVEFLVSFYNNEISEKSEIFDDQFSVERPDGSNFTLKIRSTKLEDSAMYFCASSVASRGESSTDTQYFGPGTRLTVL.

This rearrangement joins TRBV6-6 to TRBJ1-1, with a tentative D call TRBD1 (6 bases). V lost 0 bases and J lost 3, with 8 bases in between. Germline V CDR1 and CDR2: MNHNY, SVGAGI (reference sequence). The length of the CDR3 is 14 residues. DNA of the CDR3: TGTGCCAGCAGTTACTCCAGGGGTGACACTGAAGCTTTCTTT. It yields the protein CASSYSRGDTEAFF.

The V and J genes are TRBV7-2 and TRBJ1-5; no reliable D call. The CDR3 contains 12 residues. From germline, CDR1 is SGHTA and CDR2 FQGNSA. The germline V and J ends were trimmed by 2 bases and 6 bases, with 5 bases remaining between them. The CDR3 reads CASSLFIQPQHF. The CDR3 bases are TGTGCCAGCAGCTTATTCATTCAGCCCCAGCATTTT.

This clone was seen once. The chain has TRBV5-1 and TRBJ2-2, with 9 nucleotides matching TRBD2. This CDR3 spans 16 amino acids. The J segment lost 1 base and the V segment lost 4 bases, leaving 5 bases of the junction unmatched. CDR1 and CDR2 (germline): SGHRS, YFSETQ. This CDR3 is CASSVLAGLNTGELFF. CDR3 sequence (DNA): TGCGCCAGCAGCGTACTAGCGGGCTTGAACACCGGGGAGCTGTTTTTT.

The chain recombines TRBV7-9 with TRBJ2-1, with D maybe TRBD2 (5 bases). CDR1 and CDR2 (germline): SEHNR, FQNEAQ (reference sequence). The V end lost 3 bases, the J end lost 3 bases, and 12 bases lay between the germline ends. This CDR3 spans 15 amino acids. In nucleotides, the CDR3 is TGTGCCAGCAGCTTTTGGGCGGGTTTCTACAATGAGCAGTTCTTC. It translates to CASSFWAGFYNEQFF.

V and J are TRBV16 and TRBJ1-5, with 12 positions matching TRBD1. The CDR3 contains 18 residues. With 4 bases clipped from V and 2 bases from J, the junction kept 9 bases outside the gene matches. Germline CDR1 KGHSY, CDR2 FQNENV. The CDR3 DNA reads as TGTGCCAGCAGCCCGACGGGACAGGGGGCTAGCGGCAATCAGCCCCAGCATTTT. Encoded protein: CASSPTGQGASGNQPQHF.

The chain joins TRBV11-3 to TRBJ2-5; D possibly corresponds to TRBD1 (6 bases). The V gene lost 4 bases and the J gene lost 7 bases, with 13 bases spanning the gap. Germline-derived CDR1 and CDR2 are SGHNT and YENEEA. This CDR3 has 13 amino acids. The CDR3 region has the DNA TGTGCCAGCAGCTCGGGACACCCACTGACCCAGTACTTC. It specifies CASSSGHPLTQYF.

The gene calls are TRBV19 and TRBJ1-1; maybe TRBD1 (5 bases). The germline CDR1 and CDR2 sequences are LNHDA and SQIVND (reference sequence). The CDR3 is 15 amino acids. V lost 7 bases and J 0 bases, leaving 15 bases between the germline ends. The CDR3 DNA reads TGTGCCAGTACCCAATCCGGGACGGTGAACACTGAAGCTTTCTTT. Translating it yields CASTQSGTVNTEAFF.

The V and J genes are TRBV7-9 and TRBJ1-4, with D possibly being TRBD1 (6 bases). CDR1 SEHNR and CDR2 FQNEAQ come from the germline V gene (reference sequence). The CDR3 is 15 residues long. V was clipped by 5 bases and J by 5 bases, with 15 bases between them. The CDR3, as DNA: TGTGCCAGCAGCGCCGACGGACAGCCGAATGAAAAACTGTTTTTT. The encoded protein is CASSADGQPNEKLFF.

CDR3 in amino acids: CASSFAGQGETQYF. The CDR3 DNA follows: TGTGCCAGCAGCTTTGCCGGACAGGGGGAGACCCAGTACTTC. This chain uses TRBV7-7 with TRBJ2-5; TRBD1 aligns across 9 bases. Germline CDR1 and CDR2: SSHAT and FNYEAQ (reference sequence). There are 14 residues in the CDR3. V trimming: 3 bases; J trimming: 5 bases; junction bases outside the gene matches: 4.

This clone showed up just once. The V call is TRBV9, the J call TRBJ2-7, with TRBD1 matching over 7 bases. Unmatched junction bases numbered 6, after V lost 0 bases and J lost 3 bases. The length of the CDR3 is 15 residues. Germline loops: CDR1 SGDLS, CDR2 YYNGEE. CDR3: CASSVGQGALYEQYF. In DNA form, the CDR3 reads TGTGCCAGCAGCGTAGGACAGGGAGCCCTCTACGAGCAGTACTTC.

The V gene is TRBV2, the J gene TRBJ2-1, with 10 bases lining up with TRBD2. V gave up 8 bases and J gave up 4 bases; unmatched junction bases: 2. This CDR3 has 13 residues. CDR1 is SNHLY and CDR2 is FYNNEI in the germline V gene. In DNA, the CDR3 is TGTGCCAGCGAGGGACTAGCGTACAATGAGCAGTTCTTC. Translation: CASEGLAYNEQFF. The full variable domain, with the rest looked up from reference TRBV2 and TRBJ2-1, is EPEVTQTPSHQVTQMGQEVILRCVPISNHLYFYWYRQILGQKVEFLVSFYNNEISEKSEIFDDQFSVERPDGSNFTLKIRSTKLEDSAMYFCASEGLAYNEQFFGPGTRLTVL.

V gene TRBV11-2 combines with J gene TRBJ2-2; 9 nucleotides match TRBD2. Germline CDR1 SGHAT, CDR2 FQNNGV. V lost 5 bases, J lost 4 bases, and 14 bases stayed unmatched. The CDR3 is 18 amino acids. The CDR3 protein is CASSLKTGTSKTTGELFF. The CDR3 DNA is TGTGCCAGCAGCCTAAAAACCGGGACTAGCAAAACCACCGGGGAGCTGTTTTTT. The whole variable domain, remainder taken from reference TRBV11-2 and TRBJ2-2, is EAGVAQSPRYKIIEKRQSVAFWCNPISGHATLYWYQQILGQGPKLLIQFQNNGVVDDSQLPKDRFSAERLKGVDSTLKIQPAKLEDSAVYLCASSLKTGTSKTTGELFFGEGSRLTVL.

This clone was recorded once. The chain recombines TRBV6-6 with TRBJ1-2; 11 bases align to TRBD1. This CDR3 is 15 amino acids long. Per germline, CDR1 MNHNY and CDR2 SVGAGI (reference sequence). V dropped 4 bases and J dropped 4; count of bases not matched to a gene: 5. The CDR3 here is CASSWDRGSSYGYTF. The CDR3 nucleotides are TGTGCCAGCAGTTGGGACAGGGGGTCTTCCTATGGCTACACCTTC.

The rearrangement links TRBV2 to TRBJ1-3, with 9 bases fitting TRBD1. V gave up 6 bases and J gave up 14 bases; unmatched junction bases: 17. CDR1 and CDR2 (germline): SNHLY, FYNNEI. CDR3 length equals 15 residues. The CDR3 DNA is TGTGCCAGCAGACCCGACACAGGGGGCGAAGGGCCCGTATATTTT. It is translated as CASRPDTGGEGPVYF.

A word on this clone: Other DNA variants within this sample encode the same CDR3. The V gene is TRBV19, the J gene TRBJ2-7; TRBD1 aligns across 9 bases. The J segment lost 5 bases and the V segment lost 3 bases, leaving 2 bases of the junction unmatched. Per the germline V gene, CDR1 is LNHDA and CDR2 is SQIVND (reference sequence). The length of the CDR3 is 13 residues. CDR3 loop: CASSIRTGDEQYF. DNA of the CDR3: TGTGCCAGTAGTATCAGGACAGGGGACGAGCAGTACTTC.

The rearrangement uses TRBV6-1 and TRBJ1-5, with 8 bases lining up with TRBD1. With 2 bases clipped from V and 2 bases from J, the junction kept 5 bases outside the gene matches. The germline gives CDR1 MNHNS, CDR2 SASEGT. The CDR3 loop spans 16 amino acids. CDR3: CASSELRGLGNQPQHF. CDR3 nucleotide sequence: TGTGCCAGCAGTGAACTCAGGGGGCTCGGCAATCAGCCCCAGCATTTT.

The chain is built from TRBV2 and TRBJ1-5; D is ambiguous. Trimming removed 9 bases from V and 2 bases from J, with 11 bases in between. The CDR3 length is 13 residues. The germline CDR1 and CDR2 sequences are SNHLY and FYNNEI. CDR3 DNA sequence: TGTGCCAGTTCAGGTAAGGGCAATCAGCCCCAGCATTTT. This codes for CASSGKGNQPQHF.

Here the CDR3 DNA reads TGCGCCAGCAGACCCACAGGAGCCCCATCTTCCTACGAGCAGTACTTC. Its translation: CASRPTGAPSSYEQYF. The chain links TRBV10-2 to TRBJ2-7; the D gene is possibly TRBD1 (5 bases). The CDR3 length is 16 residues. V dropped 6 bases and J dropped 1 base, with 19 bases sitting between them. CDR1 is WSHSY and CDR2 is SAAADI in the germline V gene.

This chain links TRBV5-1 with TRBJ2-5, with 13 nucleotides matching TRBD2. Germline V gene lookup returns CDR1 SGHRS and CDR2 YFSETQ. V dropped 4 bases and J dropped 2; count of bases not matched to a gene: 2. This CDR3 comprises 15 residues. The chain's CDR3 is CASSPGLAGQETQYF. The CDR3 DNA reads as TGCGCCAGCAGCCCGGGACTAGCGGGGCAAGAGACCCAGTACTTC.